What follows are 22 T cell receptor beta chains derived from one specimen sequenced in a study of T cell responses to AZD1222 COVID-19 vaccine. Generated by immunoSEQ multiplex PCR, the TCRdb table keeps only in-frame clones and is missing some. Of 85,000 to 95,000 clones in the sample, around 87% were seen once. The sequencing here drew on peripheral blood, taken on day 0 of AZD1222 vaccination. The receptors originated from an adult in good health.

The chain is built from TRBV30 and TRBJ1-1; D not certain. Deletions cut 3 bases from V and 0 bases from J, with 11 bases between. The CDR3 sequence is 14 residues long. Germline CDR1 is GTSNPN and CDR2 is SVGIG (reference sequence). The CDR3 protein is CAWRVTPMNTEAFF. Written as DNA, the CDR3 is TGTGCCTGGAGGGTGACACCGATGAACACTGAAGCTTTCTTT.

The chain uses TRBV6-5 and TRBJ1-4; D is uncertain. Trimming shortened V by 6 bases and J by 7 bases, and 15 bases separated the two germline ends. The CDR3 is 14 amino acids. Germline CDR1 is MNHEY and CDR2 is SVGAGI. The CDR3 loop reads CASSGNPIGEKLFF. In nucleotides, the CDR3 is TGTGCCAGCAGCGGAAACCCTATCGGTGAAAAACTGTTTTTT.

The chain employs TRBV9 and TRBJ1-1; a weak D match, TRBD1 (5 bases). This CDR3 region has 13 residues. Between the trimmed V and J ends, which lost 0 bases and 10 bases, there was a span of 13 bases. CDR1 SGDLS and CDR2 YYNGEE come from the germline V gene. The CDR3 DNA is TGTGCCAGCAGCGTAGAGGGCAGGGACGTAGCTTTCTTT. It codes for CASSVEGRDVAFF.

The rearrangement joins TRBV19 to TRBJ2-7; D is possibly TRBD1 or TRBD2 (5 bases each). Germline-derived CDR1 and CDR2 are LNHDA and SQIVND (reference sequence). The CDR3 loop spans 15 amino acids. Trimming stripped 6 bases from V and 7 bases from J, with 22 bases between. The CDR3 sequence: CASSRTGGSKGEQYF. Written as DNA, the CDR3 is TGTGCCAGTAGCCGGACCGGCGGGTCGAAGGGGGAGCAGTACTTC.

This chain links TRBV13 with TRBJ2-7; possible D gene TRBD2, 6 bases. The CDR3 runs to 13 residues. Looked up from germline, CDR1 is PRHDT and CDR2 is FYEKMQ (reference sequence). V gave up 4 bases and J gave up 6 bases, with 13 bases separating them. CDR3 nucleotides: TGTGCCAGCAGCTATGGACCCGGGGGCGAGCAGTACTTC. This sequence encodes CASSYGPGGEQYF.

This clone was counted once. The sample holds other DNA sequences that translate to the same CDR3. This chain joins TRBV30 and TRBJ2-5; D is unresolved. CDR1 and CDR2 (germline): GTSNPN, SVGIG (reference sequence). The V gene lost 0 bases and the J gene lost 1 base, with 6 bases spanning the gap. The CDR3 length is 13 residues. CDR3 DNA: TGTGCCTGGAGTGTTGGCGGCCAAGAGACCCAGTACTTC. Amino acid sequence: CAWSVGGQETQYF. Full variable domain (missing parts from reference TRBV30 and TRBJ2-5): SQTIHQWPATLVQPVGSPLSLECTVEGTSNPNLYWYRQAAGRGLQLLFYSVGIGQISSEVPQNLSASRPQDRQFILSSKKLLLSDSGFYLCAWSVGGQETQYFGPGTRLLVL.

The chain recombines TRBV3-1 (or the pseudogene TRBV3-2) with TRBJ1-3; 8 bases are a match to TRBD1. The CDR3 spans 18 residues. Germline V lookup: CDR1 LGHDT, CDR2 YNNKEL (reference sequence). J gave up 0 bases and V 3 bases, and 10 bases lay outside the gene matches. The CDR3 loop is CASSQATGGSASGNTIYF. In nucleotides, the CDR3 is TGTGCCAGCAGCCAGGCAACAGGGGGGTCCGCCTCTGGAAACACCATATATTTT.

DNA of the CDR3: TGTGCCAGCGGGACAGGGGGGAACATTCAGTACTTC. This sequence encodes CASGTGGNIQYF. The V and J genes are TRBV14 and TRBJ2-4, with 11 positions matching TRBD1. V was clipped by 8 bases and J by 7 bases; unmatched bases: 1. Germline values: CDR1 SGHDN, CDR2 FVKESK. The CDR3 totals 12 residues.

The V call is TRBV29-1, the J call TRBJ2-1, with 7 bases matching TRBD1. V lost 8 bases to trimming and J lost 8 bases; unmatched junction nucleotides: 15. Per germline, CDR1 SQVTM and CDR2 ANQGSEA. The CDR3 is 14 residues long. The chain's CDR3 is CSTDDREWLYEQFF. The CDR3 DNA reads as TGCAGCACTGACGACAGGGAGTGGCTGTATGAGCAGTTCTTC.

The V gene is TRBV19, the J gene TRBJ2-1; D unclear. Trimming pared 8 bases from V and 7 bases from J, leaving 18 bases between. Germline V gives CDR1 LNHDA, CDR2 SQIVND (reference sequence). This CDR3 spans 14 amino acids. CDR3 coding DNA: TGTGCCAGTGCCCCGGGCTACCCTGCGAATGAGCAGTTCTTC. Amino acid sequence: CASAPGYPANEQFF.

The chain couples TRBV4-2 to TRBJ2-3, with 7 bases lining up with TRBD1. The CDR3 has 16 amino acids. The junction had 7 bases not matched to a gene; V was cut back by 3 bases and J by 1 base. Germline V gene data show CDR1 as LGHNA and CDR2 as YNFKEQ. CDR3 region: CASSQTGFSGTDTQYF. For the CDR3, the DNA is TGTGCCAGCAGCCAGACAGGGTTTTCAGGCACAGATACGCAGTATTTT.

This clone has more than one count but fewer than ten. The chain recombines TRBV29-1 with TRBJ2-2; 9 bases are shared with TRBD2. Per germline, CDR1 SQVTM and CDR2 ANQGSEA. This CDR3 has 13 amino acids. Germline trimming cut 3 bases from V and 8 bases from J; bases unmatched to any gene: 4. The CDR3 protein is CSVDGTSRGELFF. CDR3 bases: TGCAGCGTTGACGGGACTAGCAGGGGGGAGCTGTTTTTT.

This clone was recorded once. The chain is built from TRBV4-3 and TRBJ1-2, with D tentatively TRBD1 (6 bases). The germline gives CDR1 LGHNA, CDR2 YSLEER. The CDR3 is 17 residues long. The germline V and J ends were trimmed by 0 bases and 4 bases, with 18 bases remaining between them. DNA of the CDR3: TGCGCCAGCAGCCAAGATGGGGACTGGCAGGGGCCCTATGGCTACACCTTC. This translates into CASSQDGDWQGPYGYTF.

The chain is built from TRBV11-2 and TRBJ2-7, with 11 bases identical to TRBD1. Per the germline V gene, CDR1 is SGHAT and CDR2 is FQNNGV. V shed 3 bases and J 1 base; nucleotides not matched to a gene: 5. The CDR3 contains 16 residues. For the CDR3, the DNA is TGTGCCAGCAGCTTTATCCGGGACAGGGGGTCCTACGAGCAGTACTTC. It is translated as CASSFIRDRGSYEQYF.

The rearrangement links TRBV7-3 to TRBJ1-1; D unclear. V was shortened by 0 bases and J by 4 bases, with 9 bases between the two germline ends. The CDR3 loop spans 14 amino acids. From germline, CDR1 is SGHTA and CDR2 FQGTGA. This chain's CDR3 is CASSLTSTGTEAFF. The CDR3 DNA sequence: TGTGCCAGCAGCTTAACCTCAACCGGCACTGAAGCTTTCTTT.

This clone was observed a few times. The chain recombines TRBV24-1 with TRBJ1-5, with 10 bases fitting TRBD1. The CDR3 sequence is 16 residues long. The J segment lost 1 base and the V segment lost 7 bases, leaving 6 bases of the junction unmatched. CDR1 KGHDR and CDR2 SFDVKD come from the germline V gene. CDR3 DNA sequence: TGTGCCACCAGCCCGGGACAGGGGTTCAGCAATCAGCCCCAGCATTTT. Encoded protein: CATSPGQGFSNQPQHF.

The J gene is TRBJ2-5, the V gene TRBV7-9; 11 bases agree with TRBD2. Trimming removed 5 bases from V and 5 bases from J; junction bases left unmatched: 4. The CDR3 runs 14 residues. From germline, CDR1 is SEHNR and CDR2 FQNEAQ (reference sequence). DNA for the CDR3: TGTGCCAGCAGCCAACGGACTAGCGGGGAGACCCAGTACTTC. Translation: CASSQRTSGETQYF.

J is TRBJ2-7 and V is TRBV10-1; perhaps TRBD1 as D (7 bases). The V and J ends lost 6 bases and 6 bases respectively, with 15 bases between them. The germline CDR1 and CDR2 sequences are WNHNN and SYGVQD (reference sequence). This CDR3 has 13 amino acids. CDR3 bases: TGCGCCAGCAGGCGGGGCAGGGGGTGCGAGCAGTACTTC. Protein product: CASRRGRGCEQYF.

CDR3 DNA sequence: TGTGCCAGCAGCGTAGAGGCCGCCAATACGCAGTATTTT. It yields the protein CASSVEAANTQYF. The chain recombines TRBV9 with TRBJ2-3; D is undetermined. CDR1 is SGDLS, CDR2 YYNGEE, per germline. Trimming took off 0 bases at V and 7 bases at J, with 9 bases between the two ends. CDR3 length: 13 residues.

This chain connects TRBV3-1 (or the pseudogene TRBV3-2) to TRBJ2-5; 14 nucleotides align to TRBD2. The CDR3 is 15 amino acids. Germline lookup yields CDR1 LGHDT and CDR2 YNNKEL (reference sequence). The J segment lost 7 bases and the V segment lost 4 bases, leaving 5 bases of the junction unmatched. CDR3 DNA: TGTGCCAGCAGCCGACCAGGGACTAGCGGGGGGACCCAGTACTTC. Residues: CASSRPGTSGGTQYF.

J is TRBJ1-2 and V is TRBV27, with 7 bases that match TRBD1. Germline V gene lookup returns CDR1 MNHEY and CDR2 SMNVEV (reference sequence). The CDR3 has 13 residues. J lost 3 bases, V lost 8 bases, and 6 bases had no gene match. DNA for the CDR3: TGTGCCAGCCGCAGACAGGGCGACTATGGCTACACCTTC. Translated, it gives CASRRQGDYGYTF.

The chain uses TRBV7-2 and TRBJ2-5, with 13 positions matching TRBD2. The CDR3 contains 16 residues. Germline trimming cut 3 bases from V and 1 base from J; bases unmatched to any gene: 2. Germline V gives CDR1 SGHTA, CDR2 FQGNSA. This chain's CDR3 is CASSLGLAGFQETQYF. The CDR3 coding sequence is TGTGCCAGCAGCTTGGGACTAGCGGGGTTCCAAGAGACCCAGTACTTC.